The 29 T cell receptor beta chains below come from one sample, sequenced in a study of blood T cell repertoires in COVID-19. Some clones are missing from TCRdb's copy, which holds only in-frame ones; the method was immunoSEQ multiplex PCR. Seen here are approximately 170,000 clones, around 82% observed once, and the top ten hold roughly a tenth. The sample comprised peripheral blood. These TCRs come from a man between 65 and 85 years old with active or convalescent COVID-19.

The V gene is TRBV6-5, the J gene TRBJ1-3; TRBD1 agrees at 8 bases. J gave up 3 bases and V 2 bases, and 3 bases lay outside the gene matches. CDR3 length: 15 residues. The germline gives CDR1 MNHEY, CDR2 SVGAGI. CDR3 sequence reads: CASSYGTGYGNTIYF. CDR3 bases: TGTGCCAGCAGTTACGGGACAGGATATGGAAACACCATATATTTT.

CDR3 bases: TGCGCCAGCAGCTTGGAGACAGGGGGACTGAACACTGAAGCTTTCTTT. It codes for CASSLETGGLNTEAFF. V is TRBV5-1 and J is TRBJ1-1; TRBD1 agrees at 9 bases. With V trimmed by 0 bases and J by 0 bases, 3 bases remained unmatched. CDR3 length: 16 residues. Germline CDR1 reads SGHRS; CDR2 reads YFSETQ.

The genes are TRBV21-1 and TRBJ1-4; the table's D call, TRBD1, has no DNA check behind it. TRBV21-1 is an annotated pseudogene. This CDR3 contains 14 residues. The CDR3 DNA reads as TGTGCCAGCAAGGTTGCACAGGGGAGAGAAAAACTGTTTTTT. Translation gives CASKVAQGREKLFF.

The rearrangement joins TRBV29-1 to TRBJ2-7; 10 bases agree with TRBD2. CDR3 size: 13 residues. Germline V lookup: CDR1 SQVTM, CDR2 ANQGSEA. The ends lost 7 bases at V and 2 bases at J; junction bases unmatched: 5. The CDR3 reads CSAGTSEAYEQYF. CDR3 sequence (DNA): TGCAGCGCTGGGACTAGCGAAGCCTACGAGCAGTACTTC.

As to this clone: This specimen includes other DNA sequences encoding the same CDR3. The genes are TRBV5-1 and TRBJ2-1; possibly TRBD2 for D (5 bases). The V and J ends lost 4 bases and 0 bases respectively, with 11 bases between them. The CDR3 has 15 residues. In germline, CDR1 is SGHRS, CDR2 YFSETQ. The DNA of the CDR3 is TGCGCCAGCAGCCCGTCGGGGAGCTCCTACAATGAGCAGTTCTTC. Residues: CASSPSGSSYNEQFF.

V gene TRBV7-2 combines with J gene TRBJ2-3; D is unclear. Germline V lookup: CDR1 SGHTA, CDR2 FQGNSA. V was cut by 3 bases and J by 3 bases, with 10 bases left in between. The CDR3 runs to 14 residues. The CDR3 DNA is TGTGCCAGCAGCTTTCTAGGCCGTACAGATACGCAGTATTTT. It yields the protein CASSFLGRTDTQYF.

This chain links TRBV7-3 with TRBJ2-2; D is possibly TRBD1 (6 bases). The length of the CDR3 is 15 residues. Germline CDR1 SGHTA, CDR2 FQGTGA. Trimming left V 5 bases short and J 2 bases short, with 12 bases between. The CDR3 region is CASSPGTQNTGELFF. CDR3 nucleotide sequence: TGTGCCAGCAGCCCCGGGACACAAAACACCGGGGAGCTGTTTTTT. Full variable domain (remainder filled in from reference TRBV7-3 and TRBJ2-2): GAGVSQTPSNKVTEKGKYVELRCDPISGHTALYWYRQSLGQGPEFLIYFQGTGAADDSGLPNDRFFAVRPEGSVSTLKIQRTERGDSAVYLCASSPGTQNTGELFFGEGSRLTVL.

In this sample, this clone turned up a few times. The genes are TRBV2 and TRBJ1-2; TRBD1 agrees at 8 bases. Germline V lookup: CDR1 SNHLY, CDR2 FYNNEI. V gave up 4 bases and J gave up 6 bases; unmatched junction bases: 4. This CDR3 is 13 amino acids long. The CDR3 here is CASSATRGHGYTF. DNA of the CDR3: TGTGCCAGCAGTGCCACCAGGGGGCATGGCTACACCTTC.

This clone has just one count. The gene calls are TRBV24-1 and TRBJ2-7; a possible D gene is TRBD1 (5 bases). The CDR3 sequence is 14 residues long. Looked up from germline, CDR1 is KGHDR and CDR2 is SFDVKD. V was shortened by 5 bases and J by 2 bases, with 12 bases between the two germline ends. The CDR3 region has the DNA TGTGCCACCAGTGGGGGCACAGAACCCTACGAGCAGTACTTC. Translated: CATSGGTEPYEQYF.

The chain carries TRBV7-2 and TRBJ1-3, with D possibly being TRBD1 (5 bases). V lost 0 bases and J lost 0, with 15 bases in between. CDR3 length equals 18 residues. Germline CDR1 and CDR2: SGHTA and FQGNSA. CDR3 sequence (DNA): TGTGCCAGCAGCTTAGCCCCGACAGCCGCATTCTCTGGAAACACCATATATTTT. Residues: CASSLAPTAAFSGNTIYF.

This rearrangement joins TRBV7-9 to TRBJ2-1; D might be TRBD1 (6 bases). Per germline, CDR1 SEHNR and CDR2 FQNEAQ (reference sequence). V dropped 5 bases and J dropped 4 bases, with 18 bases sitting between them. The CDR3 has 16 amino acids. The CDR3 loop is CASSPGVSRLYNEQFF. Here the CDR3 DNA reads TGTGCCAGCAGCCCAGGGGTATCGCGACTGTACAATGAGCAGTTCTTC.

The chain links TRBV18 to TRBJ1-3; D unclear. The CDR3 covers 14 residues. Trimming took off 3 bases at V and 8 bases at J, with 14 bases between the two ends. Germline-derived CDR1 and CDR2 are KGHSH and LQKENI. The chain's CDR3 is CASSPPQRRDTIYF. CDR3 sequence (DNA): TGTGCCAGCTCACCCCCGCAGCGTCGCGACACCATATATTTT. Full variable domain (outside the CDR3, taken from reference TRBV18 and TRBJ1-3): NAGVMQNPRHLVRRRGQEARLRCSPMKGHSHVYWYRQLPEEGLKFMVYLQKENIIDESGMPKERFSAEFPKEGPSILRIQQVVRGDSAAYFCASSPPQRRDTIYFGEGSWLTVV.

The V call is TRBV7-6, the J call TRBJ2-2; no firm D call. The V and J ends lost 5 bases and 5 bases respectively, with 6 bases between them. Germline V gives CDR1 SGHVS, CDR2 FNYEAQ. The CDR3 totals 12 residues. The CDR3 spells CASSILTGELFF. In DNA form, the CDR3 reads TGTGCCAGCAGCATACTTACCGGGGAGCTGTTTTTT.

J is TRBJ2-1 and V is TRBV19; TRBD2 matches at 7 bases. The J segment lost 13 bases and the V segment lost 0 bases, leaving 6 bases of the junction unmatched. CDR1 is LNHDA and CDR2 is SQIVND in the germline V gene (reference sequence). This CDR3 is 13 amino acids long. The chain's CDR3 is CASSIERRGNQFF. CDR3 DNA: TGTGCCAGTAGTATAGAGAGGCGGGGGAATCAGTTCTTC.

The chain recombines TRBV30 with TRBJ1-2; the D gene is possibly TRBD1 (5 bases). CDR3 length equals 14 residues. In germline, CDR1 is GTSNPN, CDR2 SVGIG (reference sequence). V shed 4 bases and J shed 4 bases, with 16 bases lying between them. The CDR3 region has the DNA TGTGCCTGGACCGCGGGGGGGTTCGGCTATGGCTACACCTTC. Its protein product is CAWTAGGFGYGYTF.

This clone was counted ten times or more. The chain combines TRBV20-1 with TRBJ2-5, with 8 positions matching TRBD2. The germline V gene has CDR1 DFQATT and CDR2 SNEGSKA (reference sequence). J gave up 5 bases and V 3 bases, and 8 bases lay outside the gene matches. The CDR3 has 14 residues. CDR3 amino acids: CSASDGGARETQYF. CDR3 nucleotide sequence: TGCAGTGCTAGTGACGGGGGGGCCAGGGAGACCCAGTACTTC.

This clone was seen only a few times. The chain combines TRBV6-5 with TRBJ2-7, with 7 bases matching TRBD1. CDR3 length: 16 amino acids. V trimming: 2 bases; J trimming: 7 bases; junction bases outside the gene matches: 14. Per germline, CDR1 MNHEY and CDR2 SVGAGI. The chain's CDR3 is CASSYRRQGRPREQYF. CDR3 DNA: TGTGCCAGCAGTTACCGCCGACAGGGACGGCCTAGGGAGCAGTACTTC.

The chain uses TRBV9 and TRBJ1-2; D is unclear. This CDR3 has 15 residues. Germline-derived CDR1 and CDR2 are SGDLS and YYNGEE. Trimming cost V 0 bases and J 3 bases, with 12 bases left between them. The CDR3: CASSVDVRGHYGYTF. Here the CDR3 DNA reads TGTGCCAGCAGCGTAGATGTCCGCGGGCACTATGGCTACACCTTC.

A remark on this clone: Its ends do not fully match the called genes, so a read error is possible. The rearrangement joins TRBV24-1 to TRBJ2-7; D possibly corresponds to TRBD2 (6 bases). CDR1 and CDR2 from the germline V gene are KGHDR and SFDVKD. The CDR3 loop spans 14 amino acids. The DNA for the CDR3 is TGTGCCACCAGGGGGGACTTTCCTTCTTACGAGCAGTGCTTC. The encoded protein is CATRGDFPSYEQCF.

The chain carries TRBV9 and TRBJ2-2; D is perhaps TRBD2 (5 bases). This CDR3 has 14 residues. Trimming stripped 1 base from V and 4 bases from J, with 8 bases between. Germline assignment: CDR1 SGDLS and CDR2 YYNGEE. CDR3 sequence: CASSVWESTGELFF. For the CDR3, the DNA is TGTGCCAGCAGCGTATGGGAGTCCACCGGGGAGCTGTTTTTT.

This sequence joins TRBV19 and TRBJ2-2; D is ambiguous. Trimming took off 5 bases at V and 3 bases at J, with 4 bases between the two ends. CDR1 is LNHDA, CDR2 SQIVND, per germline (reference sequence). This CDR3 comprises 12 residues. The CDR3 here is CASSPYTGELFF. CDR3 DNA: TGTGCCAGTAGTCCGTACACCGGGGAGCTGTTTTTT.

V and J are TRBV6-2 or TRBV6-3 and TRBJ2-1, with a weak D call TRBD2 (5 bases). This CDR3 is built from 16 residues. V lost 0 bases and J lost 9, with 18 bases in between. Germline-derived CDR1 and CDR2 are MNHEY and SVGEGT. Here the CDR3 reads CASSYSKARARGEQFF. DNA of the CDR3: TGTGCCAGCAGTTACTCGAAGGCGCGGGCCCGGGGTGAGCAGTTCTTC.

This clone has just one count. The V gene is TRBV7-3, the J gene TRBJ2-1; 8 nucleotides match TRBD2. The CDR3 runs 13 residues. V shed 5 bases, J shed 5 bases, and the junction held 2 bases outside the gene matches. The germline V gene encodes CDR1 SGHTA and CDR2 FQGTGA. The CDR3 loop is CASSQTSDNEQFF. The CDR3, as DNA: TGTGCCAGCAGCCAGACTAGCGACAATGAGCAGTTCTTC.

J is TRBJ1-2 and V is TRBV28; 7 bases line up with TRBD1. The V and J ends lost 5 bases and 5 bases, in that order; junction bases with no gene match: 8. Germline V lookup: CDR1 MDHEN, CDR2 SYDVKM. The CDR3 spans 14 residues. The CDR3 reads CASSLIPGQYGYTF. The CDR3 bases are TGTGCCAGCAGTCTAATCCCGGGACAGTATGGCTACACCTTC.

CDR3 DNA: TGTGCCAGCAGCTTGACAGGGATTGACTATGGCTACACCTTC. This codes for CASSLTGIDYGYTF. The genes are TRBV7-2 and TRBJ1-2, with 7 bases identical to TRBD1. From germline, CDR1 is SGHTA and CDR2 FQGNSA. V lost 3 bases and J lost 3; bases outside the gene matches: 4. The CDR3 sequence is 14 residues long.

The CDR3 here is CASSLSSTSGRGEQYF. The CDR3 region has the DNA TGTGCCAGCAGCCTTTCCTCGACTAGCGGGAGAGGAGAGCAGTACTTC. This sequence joins TRBV7-3 and TRBJ2-7, with 12 bases identical to TRBD2. The V segment lost 5 bases and the J segment 7 bases; nucleotides outside the gene matches: 12. The CDR3 sequence is 16 residues long. Germline values: CDR1 SGHTA, CDR2 FQGTGA.

The chain uses TRBV5-1 and TRBJ2-1; 11 nucleotides agree with TRBD2. Germline values: CDR1 SGHRS, CDR2 YFSETQ. The CDR3 has 14 residues. After removal of 3 bases from V and 4 bases from J, the junction contained 0 bases not matched to a gene. For the CDR3, the DNA is TGCGCCAGCAGCTGGACTAGCGGGTACAATGAGCAGTTCTTC. It translates to CASSWTSGYNEQFF.

This chain links TRBV24-1 with TRBJ2-1, with 13 bases identical to TRBD2. J was trimmed by 2 bases and V by 5 bases; bases with no gene match: 14. The CDR3 has 20 amino acids. Germline lookup yields CDR1 KGHDR and CDR2 SFDVKD. The CDR3 spells CATSGPGLAGMGSAYNEQFF. Written as DNA, the CDR3 is TGTGCCACCAGTGGGCCGGGACTAGCGGGGATGGGGTCGGCCTACAATGAGCAGTTCTTC.

V usage is TRBV5-5 and J usage is TRBJ2-2; 9 bases agree with TRBD2. Germline V CDR1 and CDR2: SGHKS, YYEKEE (reference sequence). This CDR3 has 19 amino acids. Trimming removed 0 bases from V and 6 bases from J; junction bases left unmatched: 15. CDR3 coding DNA: TGTGCCAGCAGCTTGGCCGGCGGGGGGGCCCGAGGGTGGCCCGGGGAGCTGTTTTTT. It encodes CASSLAGGGARGWPGELFF.